Following are 6 T cell receptor beta chains from one sample sequenced in a study of shared clonotypes between healthy human individuals. Measured with immunoSEQ multiplex PCR; TCRdb has only the in-frame clones, and not every one. This sample has 500,000 to 550,000 clones, with roughly 95% found just once. Sequencing was carried out using naive CD4+ T cells sorted from blood. Subset defined: CD45RA+ positively selected. The receptors here all came from a woman aged 30 to 39 in good health.

The chain uses TRBV11-3 and TRBJ2-1, with 8 bases matching TRBD1. The ends lost 8 bases at V and 6 bases at J; junction bases unmatched: 27. CDR1 and CDR2 (germline): SGHNT, YENEEA. The CDR3 sequence is 20 residues long. CDR3 region: CASYSDRRDRGTPPSNEQFF. Here the CDR3 DNA reads TGTGCCAGCTATAGCGATCGACGAGACAGGGGAACCCCACCCTCCAATGAGCAGTTCTTC.

This clone was picked up a small number of times. This rearrangement joins TRBV2 to TRBJ1-5; 10 bases are a match to TRBD1. The germline gives CDR1 SNHLY, CDR2 FYNNEI. After removal of 6 bases from V and 2 bases from J, the junction contained 4 bases not matched to a gene. The CDR3 is 15 residues long. The CDR3 here is CASRRQGAGNQPQHF. In DNA form, the CDR3 reads TGTGCCAGCAGACGACAGGGGGCGGGCAATCAGCCCCAGCATTTT.

The V call is TRBV28, the J call TRBJ2-3, with 7 bases fitting TRBD2. The V gene end was trimmed by 4 bases and the J gene end by 4 bases; junction bases not matched to a gene: 17. Germline-derived CDR1 and CDR2 are MDHEN and SYDVKM. The CDR3 totals 18 residues. The CDR3 bases are TGTGCCAGCAGTTCCCCCGAACTAAAGGGAGGGCCCTCAGATACGCAGTATTTT. This codes for CASSSPELKGGPSDTQYF.

The rearrangement joins TRBV19 to TRBJ1-2; 7 nucleotides match TRBD1. J gave up 5 bases and V 10 bases, and 10 bases lay outside the gene matches. The CDR3 has 13 amino acids. Germline V CDR1 and CDR2: LNHDA, SQIVND (reference sequence). CDR3: CATYRGRGYGYTF. The CDR3 region has the DNA TGTGCCACCTACAGGGGTCGAGGGTATGGCTACACCTTC.

This chain joins TRBV10-2 and TRBJ2-3; D possibly corresponds to TRBD2 (7 bases). The V and J ends lost 4 bases and 8 bases respectively, with 13 bases between them. This CDR3 has 13 residues. CDR1 and CDR2 from the germline V gene are WSHSY and SAAADI. The chain's CDR3 is CASSAGGLATQYF. The CDR3 DNA sequence: TGCGCCAGCAGTGCGGGGGGCTTAGCTACGCAGTATTTT.

This chain joins TRBV6-1 and TRBJ2-4; D not certain. CDR3 length equals 13 residues. Germline V gives CDR1 MNHNS, CDR2 SASEGT. Trimming stripped 6 bases from V and 6 bases from J, with 12 bases between. CDR3 sequence: CASSDQTGNIQYF. CDR3 DNA: TGTGCCAGCAGCGACCAGACTGGAAACATTCAGTACTTC.